This T cell receptor beta chain was retrieved from a study of T-cell reconstitution after alpha-beta-depleted transplantation in children. In this sample, this clonotype turned up a few times. A library of TCRbeta sequences, prepared with unique molecular identifiers, was generated. TCRdb recomputed calls from the PCR reads with MiXCR, one row per CDR3 protein. The repertoire holds about 250,000 distinct CDR3 sequences, with 20% to 30% as singletons. The source is a female patient aged 2-15 years who had a stem cell transplant for congenital amegakaryocytic thrombocytopenia, so the T cells may come from the graft donor. The specimen comprised PBMCs, mostly from graft donor cells, sampled 360 days after TCRalphabeta/CD19-depleted stem cell transplant.

CDR3 amino acids: CSAESLAGVNEQFF. The CDR3 region has the DNA TGCAGTGCTGAATCCCTAGCGGGGGTCAATGAGCAGTTCTTC. The chain couples TRBV20-1 to TRBJ2-1; 10 nucleotides align to TRBD2. Germline V gives CDR1 DFQATT, CDR2 SNEGSKA (reference sequence). J gave up 6 bases and V 5 bases, and 7 bases lay outside the gene matches. CDR3 length equals 14 residues.